The following is a T cell receptor beta chain sequence with its context. An end of the junction differs from the germline gene, which may be a read error. No cell sorting was done before RNA was extracted from the tissue. TCRbeta libraries were built with three rounds of nested PCR, modified from ARM-PCR. TCRdb redid the calling of the multiplex PCR reads with MiXCR, one entry per CDR3 protein. The sample includes some 99,000 distinct CDR3 sequences, roughly 73% of them seen just once. These data belong to a study of tumor and adjacent non-tumor tissue in lung cancer. Turning to the study itself: Patients comprised roughly 12 adenocarcinoma, 2 squamous cell carcinoma and 1 small cell lung cancer.

Sequenced input: lung tumor tissue. The TCR comes from a woman between 55 and 75 years old with non-small cell lung cancer.

In DNA form, the CDR3 reads TGTGCCAGCAGCCGGATAGAAAACATTGAAGCTTTCTTT. Its protein is CASSRIENIEAFF. The chain is built from TRBV5-5 and TRBJ1-1, with D unresolved. CDR1 SGHKS and CDR2 YYEKEE come from the germline V gene (reference sequence). This CDR3 region has 13 residues.